This T cell receptor (beta chain) is drawn from a study of blood T cell repertoires in COVID-19. Study at large: Resolution of symptoms, clearance, or two negative PCRs was present in recovered Cohort 3 donors. The study drew acute and convalescent COVID-19 samples from the United States, Italy and Spain. From T cells, B-cell-depleted T cells, or PBMCs came the material, which was cDNA or gDNA.

Sequencing used immunoSEQ multiplex PCR; TCRdb keeps in-frame clones, though not all of them. This table holds approximately 200,000 clones, over 75% found once. The trim removed 6 bases at V and 10 bases at J, leaving 12 bases unmatched. Germline loops: CDR1 LGHDT, CDR2 YNNKEL (reference sequence). The CDR3 sequence is 16 residues long. The sequence came from a man aged 25 to 40 in a cohort exposed to, infected with or recovered from COVID-19 (not recorded which). The sequenced material came from PBMCs or T cells enriched from blood (not recorded which). The chain combines TRBV3-1 (or the pseudogene TRBV3-2) with TRBJ2-1; 13 bases agree with TRBD2. The CDR3 DNA is TGTGCCAGCAGGGGAACTAGCGGGAGGGTCCCGGGGGAGCAGTTCTTC. Its translation is CASRGTSGRVPGEQFF.